The 3 T cell receptor beta chains given below trace back to one sample, sequenced in a study of beta chain features in type 1 diabetes. What was sequenced were expressed TCRB transcripts, since all of the isolated RNA had been reverse transcribed. Assay used: immunoSEQ multiplex PCR; TCRdb lists only in-frame clones, some missing. The profile covers 220,000 or so clones, with about 71% appearing a single time and approximately 0.053% taken by the ten largest. The sequencing input was naive CD4+ T cells from blood. All receptors come from a man younger than 45 in good health.

The CDR3 spells CASSSSRVHNEQFF. CDR3 DNA sequence: TGTGCCAGCAGCTCCTCCAGGGTGCACAATGAGCAGTTCTTC. The V and J genes are TRBV11-2 and TRBJ2-1; D might be TRBD1 (5 bases). Germline V gene lookup returns CDR1 SGHAT and CDR2 FQNNGV. Trimming shortened V by 4 bases and J by 5 bases, and 12 bases separated the two germline ends. The CDR3 consists of 14 residues.

This clone occurred once. V usage is TRBV7-2 and J usage is TRBJ2-3, with 12 bases that match TRBD2. The germline V gene encodes CDR1 SGHTA and CDR2 FQGNSA. Unmatched junction bases numbered 5, after V lost 1 base and J lost 6 bases. The CDR3 runs to 16 residues. For the CDR3, the DNA is TGTGCCAGCAGCTTAGGACTAGCGGGGGCCATCGATACGCAGTATTTT. Translation gives CASSLGLAGAIDTQYF.

CDR3 nucleotide sequence: TGTGCCGTACTCCGGGCCTCCCCACCTGAGCAGTTCTTC. It yields the protein CAVLRASPPEQFF. The rearrangement uses TRBV30 and TRBJ2-1; D is uncertain. Germline assignment: CDR1 GTSNPN and CDR2 SVGIG (reference sequence). CDR3 length equals 13 residues. Trimming shortened V by 8 bases and J by 9 bases, and 20 bases separated the two germline ends.